One and the same sample provided the 13 T cell receptor beta chains below, sequenced in a study of brain metastases from non-small cell lung cancer. TCRdb's copy holds only in-frame clones and misses some; the assay was immunoSEQ multiplex PCR. The data hold over a thousand clones, with roughly 86% observed a single time. Material for sequencing was tumor-adjacent normal tissue. The receptors originated from a donor at least 40 years old with non-small cell lung cancer.

The chain has TRBV6-5 and TRBJ2-7, with D uncertain. Germline CDR1 reads MNHEY; CDR2 reads SVGAGI. V was clipped by 7 bases and J by 6 bases, with 19 bases between them. The CDR3 runs 14 residues. As DNA, the CDR3 is TGTGCCAGCATGAAGGACCTCTCCGCCCGCGAGCAGTACTTC. Encoded protein: CASMKDLSAREQYF.

This chain links TRBV18 with TRBJ2-5; 14 nucleotides agree with TRBD2. Germline V gene data show CDR1 as KGHSH and CDR2 as LQKENI. The ends lost 4 bases at V and 2 bases at J; junction bases unmatched: 0. The CDR3 sequence is 15 residues long. CDR3 protein: CASSRLAGGQETQYF. The CDR3 coding sequence is TGTGCCAGCTCACGACTAGCGGGAGGGCAAGAGACCCAGTACTTC.

The J gene is TRBJ1-1, the V gene TRBV6-5; 9 bases are a match to TRBD1. J lost 5 bases, V lost 2 bases, and 3 bases had no gene match. CDR1 is MNHEY, CDR2 SVGAGI, per germline. There are 14 residues in the CDR3. This CDR3 is CASSYRTGDTEAFF. As DNA, the CDR3 is TGTGCCAGCAGTTACCGGACAGGGGATACTGAAGCTTTCTTT.

This clone was observed a few times. CDR3: CASSLEGSSYNSPLHF. CDR3 nucleotides: TGTGCCAGCAGCTTGGAGGGGAGCTCCTATAATTCACCCCTCCACTTT. The chain employs TRBV5-6 and TRBJ1-6; D may be TRBD1 (5 bases). The CDR3 has 16 amino acids. Trimming cost V 0 bases and J 0 bases, with 7 bases left between them. Germline-derived CDR1 and CDR2 are SGHDT and YYEEEE.

The CDR3 sequence: CASSDQGTGYTF. For the CDR3, the DNA is TGTGCCAGTAGTGACCAGGGAACTGGCTACACCTTC. The gene calls are TRBV19 and TRBJ1-2; the D gene is possibly TRBD1 (5 bases). V lost 5 bases to trimming and J lost 7 bases, with 11 bases between them. The germline CDR1 and CDR2 sequences are LNHDA and SQIVND (reference sequence). The CDR3 contains 12 residues.

V gene TRBV10-3 combines with J gene TRBJ1-4, with 8 nucleotides matching TRBD1. After removal of 0 bases from V and 3 bases from J, the junction contained 0 bases not matched to a gene. The CDR3 covers 15 residues. CDR1 is ENHRY, CDR2 SYGVKD, per germline. The CDR3 spells CAISESTGANEKLFF. Here the CDR3 DNA reads TGTGCCATCAGTGAGTCGACAGGGGCTAATGAAAAACTGTTTTTT.

Details on this clone: This sample also contains other DNA sequences that code for the same CDR3. The CDR3 here is CASSFLGTGPYNEQFF. The CDR3 DNA reads TGTGCCAGCAGCTTCCTTGGAACAGGACCTTACAATGAGCAGTTCTTC. The genes are TRBV7-2 and TRBJ2-1; D is possibly TRBD1 (5 bases). The CDR3 spans 16 residues. Germline values: CDR1 SGHTA, CDR2 FQGNSA. The germline V and J ends were trimmed by 3 bases and 4 bases, with 16 bases remaining between them.

CDR3 loop: CASRLREGAGNTIYF. The CDR3 nucleotides are TGTGCCAGCAGACTCAGGGAGGGCGCTGGAAACACCATATATTTT. The J gene is TRBJ1-3, the V gene TRBV28; D might be TRBD1 (5 bases). V was shortened by 6 bases and J by 2 bases, with 14 bases between the two germline ends. Germline lookup yields CDR1 MDHEN and CDR2 SYDVKM. The CDR3 totals 15 residues.

CDR3 region: CASSGAVPFSETQYF. DNA of the CDR3: TGTGCCAGCAGCGGAGCCGTTCCTTTCTCTGAGACCCAGTACTTC. The chain carries TRBV3-1 (or the pseudogene TRBV3-2) and TRBJ2-5; D gene unclear. The CDR3 runs to 15 residues. Germline V CDR1 and CDR2: LGHDT, YNNKEL (reference sequence). Trimming shortened V by 5 bases and J by 5 bases, and 18 bases separated the two germline ends.

The chain employs TRBV5-1 and TRBJ2-5; a weak D match, TRBD1 (6 bases). Deletions cut 4 bases from V and 1 base from J, with 14 bases between. From germline, CDR1 is SGHRS and CDR2 YFSETQ. This CDR3 contains 15 residues. The CDR3 reads CASSRATGLQETQYF. DNA of the CDR3: TGCGCCAGCAGCCGGGCAACAGGGCTCCAAGAGACCCAGTACTTC.

The chain joins TRBV4-1 to TRBJ2-2; D might be TRBD1 (6 bases). The germline CDR1 and CDR2 sequences are MGHRA and YSYEKL. The CDR3 runs 15 residues. Trimming removed 5 bases at V and 0 bases at J, with 10 bases between. CDR3 sequence: CASSYRDTNTGELFF. In DNA form, the CDR3 reads TGCGCCAGCAGCTACCGGGACACGAACACCGGGGAGCTGTTTTTT.

This chain joins TRBV7-2 and TRBJ1-3, with unresolved D. There are 15 residues in the CDR3. Trimming pared 4 bases from V and 0 bases from J, leaving 10 bases between. The germline V gene encodes CDR1 SGHTA and CDR2 FQGNSA. In DNA form, the CDR3 reads TGTGCCAGCAGCTCACTCTTATCCTCTGGAAACACCATATATTTT. Its translation: CASSSLLSSGNTIYF.

The chain employs TRBV4-3 and TRBJ2-7; D tentatively fits TRBD1 or TRBD2 (5 bases each). This CDR3 region has 15 residues. V shed 3 bases and J shed 5 bases, with 17 bases lying between them. Germline-derived CDR1 and CDR2 are LGHNA and YSLEER. CDR3 in DNA: TGCGCCAGCAGCCAGAACCGAGGGGCGGGCGACGAGCAGTACTTC. Residues: CASSQNRGAGDEQYF.